This T cell receptor (beta chain) is from a study of CD8 T cells in ankylosing spondylitis. Notes on the study in general: Ankylosing spondylitis blood seemed to carry a telltale TCR beta motif made of fewer than 10 highly homologous variants. Enrichment of disease-linked clones was reportedly significant in matched ankylosing spondylitis synovial fluid.

Using its own MiXCR run on the 5' RACE reads, TCRdb lists one record per CDR3 protein. The sample consists of 700,000 to 1,000,000 distinct CDR3 sequences, roughly 10% of them appearing once. With regard to this clonotype: The antigen is undetermined.

Germline V gene data show CDR1 as MNHEY and CDR2 as SVGEGT. V was shortened by 2 bases and J by 2 bases, with 7 bases between the two germline ends. The CDR3 totals 13 residues. The origin of this receptor is a male donor with ankylosing spondylitis. The sequenced sample consisted of blood, either unsorted or a sorted T cell fraction (not recorded which). The chain couples TRBV6-2 or TRBV6-3 to TRBJ2-7; TRBD1 is a possible D gene (6 bases). The chain's CDR3 is CASSYGQPYEQYF. The CDR3, as DNA: TGTGCCAGCAGTTACGGACAGCCCTACGAGCAGTACTTC.